One sample yielded the 12 T cell receptor beta chains listed below, sequenced in a study of blood T cell repertoires in COVID-19. Only in-frame clones appear in the TCRdb table, and some are missing; sequencing was by immunoSEQ multiplex PCR. The sample yields fewer than 300,000 clones, approximately 84% seen once. Sequenced input: peripheral blood. The receptor set was obtained from a human donor with COVID-19, enrolled during active disease. The donor label of this sample is uncertain.

This clone was seen just once. The V call is TRBV5-1, the J call TRBJ1-2, with a possible D match to TRBD1 (5 bases). The germline CDR1 and CDR2 sequences are SGHRS and YFSETQ. V shed 3 bases and J shed 4 bases, with 22 bases lying between them. The length of the CDR3 is 17 residues. The chain's CDR3 is CASSWGGTARSSYGYTF. CDR3 in DNA: TGCGCCAGCAGCTGGGGGGGAACCGCGAGATCTAGCTATGGCTACACCTTC.

V usage is TRBV6-5 and J usage is TRBJ2-7; TRBD1 matches 11 bases. Per germline, CDR1 MNHEY and CDR2 SVGAGI. The trim removed 7 bases at V and 4 bases at J, leaving 9 bases unmatched. This CDR3 has 15 residues. CDR3 DNA sequence: TGTGCCAGCAAGCCTCGGGACAGGGGGTCTTACGAGCAGTACTTC. As protein: CASKPRDRGSYEQYF.

The genes are TRBV10-3 and TRBJ2-1; D is possibly TRBD2 (6 bases). The V gene's germline CDR1 is ENHRY and CDR2 SYGVKD. With 0 bases removed from V and 7 bases from J, the gap between germline ends came to 19 bases. The CDR3 consists of 17 residues. The chain's CDR3 is CAISESNPFGGWNEQFF. CDR3 bases: TGTGCCATCAGTGAGTCGAACCCCTTCGGGGGATGGAATGAGCAGTTCTTC.

The chain carries TRBV28 and TRBJ1-2; 9 bases are a match to TRBD1. From germline, CDR1 is MDHEN and CDR2 SYDVKM. V gave up 11 bases and J gave up 2 bases; unmatched junction bases: 6. The CDR3 runs to 13 residues. DNA for the CDR3: TGTGCCGTACCCGGGACAGGGAACTATGGCTACACCTTC. Translated, it gives CAVPGTGNYGYTF.

This chain uses TRBV7-2 with TRBJ2-7, with 10 bases fitting TRBD1. Germline lookup yields CDR1 SGHTA and CDR2 FQGNSA. This CDR3 contains 16 residues. V trimming: 2 bases; J trimming: 5 bases; junction bases outside the gene matches: 9. This CDR3 is CASSLQAGQGVHEQYF. The CDR3 nucleotides read TGTGCCAGCAGCTTACAGGCCGGACAGGGGGTACACGAGCAGTACTTC.

V and J are TRBV18 and TRBJ2-7; D possibly corresponds to TRBD1 (7 bases). Germline CDR1 is KGHSH and CDR2 is LQKENI. V was pared by 5 bases and J by 4 bases, with 21 bases between. The CDR3 length is 16 residues. The CDR3 here is CASSAASGGRRYEQYF. In DNA form, the CDR3 reads TGTGCCAGCTCAGCTGCTTCAGGGGGGAGGAGATACGAGCAGTACTTC.

This chain links TRBV7-8 with TRBJ2-7; 8 bases agree with TRBD2. Trimming cost V 5 bases and J 3 bases; bases outside gene matches: 9. The CDR3 is 15 residues long. Germline CDR1 is SGHVS and CDR2 is FQNEAQ. The chain's CDR3 is CASSRAGTRSYEQYF. The CDR3 nucleotides read TGTGCCAGCAGCCGGGCCGGGACTAGGAGCTACGAGCAGTACTTC.

V gene TRBV6-1 combines with J gene TRBJ1-3; no clear D. Germline assignment: CDR1 MNHNS and CDR2 SASEGT. V gave up 1 base and J gave up 0 bases, with 7 bases separating them. This CDR3 spans 15 amino acids. The CDR3 DNA follows: TGTGCCAGCAGTGAAGGACGGGGCTCTGGAAACACCATATATTTT. It specifies CASSEGRGSGNTIYF.

This chain joins TRBV28 and TRBJ2-3; TRBD2 might be the D (6 bases). Germline CDR1 reads MDHEN; CDR2 reads SYDVKM. The CDR3 is 13 amino acids. Trimming removed 6 bases at V and 4 bases at J, with 11 bases between. CDR3 in amino acids: CASRPGGSDTQYF. CDR3 in DNA: TGTGCCAGCAGACCAGGAGGGTCAGATACGCAGTATTTT.

The chain links TRBV28 to TRBJ2-1; 9 positions match TRBD2. The V gene's germline CDR1 is MDHEN and CDR2 SYDVKM. The CDR3 runs to 14 residues. With V trimmed by 6 bases and J by 9 bases, 9 bases remained unmatched. In DNA, the CDR3 is TGTGCCAGCAGGCGCGGGAGGGCCGAGGGTGAGCAGTTCTTC. It is translated as CASRRGRAEGEQFF.

This rearrangement joins TRBV11-3 to TRBJ2-5, with TRBD1 as a possible D gene (6 bases). The germline V gene encodes CDR1 SGHNT and CDR2 YENEEA. Trimming stripped 3 bases from V and 5 bases from J, with 13 bases between. CDR3 length: 14 residues. The CDR3 spells CASSLGRGSETQYF. The CDR3 coding sequence is TGTGCCAGCAGCTTGGGCAGGGGAAGCGAGACCCAGTACTTC.

The V call is TRBV19, the J call TRBJ1-2; 7 bases match TRBD1. Trimming took 5 bases from V and 4 from J; bases not matched to a gene: 7. Germline CDR1 and CDR2: LNHDA and SQIVND (reference sequence). The CDR3 loop spans 14 amino acids. CDR3 sequence reads: CASSGSNRGYGYTF. In DNA form, the CDR3 reads TGTGCCAGTAGTGGGTCAAACAGGGGCTATGGCTACACCTTC.